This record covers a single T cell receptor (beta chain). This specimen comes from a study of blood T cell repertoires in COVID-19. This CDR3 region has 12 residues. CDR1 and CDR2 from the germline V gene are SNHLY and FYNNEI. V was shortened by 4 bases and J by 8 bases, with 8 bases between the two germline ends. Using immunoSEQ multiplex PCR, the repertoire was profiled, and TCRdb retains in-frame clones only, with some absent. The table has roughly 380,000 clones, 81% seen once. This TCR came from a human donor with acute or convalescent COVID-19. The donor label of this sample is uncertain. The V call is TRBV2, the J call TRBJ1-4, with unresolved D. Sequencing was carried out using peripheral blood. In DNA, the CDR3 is TGTGCCAGCAGTGGGGCAGGAGAAAAACTGTTTTTT. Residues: CASSGAGEKLFF.